This is a list of T cell receptor beta chains from one sample in a study of sequential checkpoint blockade in melanoma. TCRdb's table, derived via immunoSEQ multiplex PCR, lists solely in-frame clones and lacks some. The table has around 41,000 clones, 70% to 90% seen once. Sequencing used CD8+ T cells sorted from blood (inferred from file names), obtained from a patient given nivolumab and ipilimumab in sequence. The receptors were gathered from a human donor with melanoma. Both conserved end residues are part of each CDR3. The order of the fields is CDR3 protein, CDR3 DNA, J gene, clone size, V gene, D gene. The D gene is left open where the match is weak. Size is omitted from some rows. Given values are once, few, many or a class for expanded clones.

CDR3: CASSYRTGVQPQHF
DNA: TGTGCCAGCAGTTACCGGACAGGGGTTCAGCCCCAGCATTTT
J: TRBJ1-5
size: NA
V: TRBV6-6
D: TRBD1

CDR3: CASSLPSSYNERFF
DNA: TGTGCCAGCAGCTTGCCTAGCTCCTACAATGAGCGGTTCTTC
J: TRBJ2-1
size: once
V: TRBV5-8
D: NA

CDR3: CASSNPFSYEQYF
DNA: TGTGCCAGCAGCAATCCCTTCTCCTACGAGCAGTACTTC
J: TRBJ2-7
size: NA
V: TRBV14
D: NA

CDR3: CSGLATNTGELFF
DNA: TGCAGCGGACTAGCGACGAACACCGGGGAGCTGTTTTTT
J: TRBJ2-2
size: NA
V: TRBV29-1
D: TRBD2

CDR3: CASTYTGELFF
DNA: TGTGCCAGCACCTACACCGGGGAGCTGTTTTTT
J: TRBJ2-2
size: NA
V: TRBV2
D: NA

CDR3: CASSAQGLSNQPQHF
DNA: TGTGCCAGCAGCGCGCAGGGCCTGAGCAATCAGCCCCAGCATTTT
J: TRBJ1-5
size: NA
V: TRBV5-6
D: NA

CDR3: CASSAGLTRGYTF
DNA: TGTGCCAGCAGCGCGGGGTTAACCCGTGGCTACACCTTC
J: TRBJ1-2
size: NA
V: TRBV9
D: NA

CDR3: CASSLQGIQPQHF
DNA: TGTGCCAGCAGCCTACAGGGAATTCAGCCCCAGCATTTT
J: TRBJ1-5
size: NA
V: TRBV5-6
D: NA

CDR3: CASSVGEGLAGYNEQFF
DNA: TGTGCCAGCAGCGTAGGCGAGGGACTAGCGGGTTACAATGAGCAGTTCTTC
J: TRBJ2-1
size: NA
V: TRBV9
D: TRBD2

CDR3: CASSESPSGSDTQYF
DNA: TGCGCCAGCAGTGAGTCTCCTAGCGGGAGTGATACGCAGTATTTT
J: TRBJ2-3
size: NA
V: TRBV10-1
D: TRBD2

CDR3: CASVRWQGQQQNTGELFF
DNA: TGTGCCAGCGTAAGGTGGCAGGGCCAACAACAGAACACCGGGGAGCTGTTTTTT
J: TRBJ2-2
size: once
V: TRBV7-9
D: NA

CDR3: CASSWSSGSYNEQFF
DNA: TGTGCCAGCAGCTGGTCTAGCGGTTCCTACAATGAGCAGTTCTTC
J: TRBJ2-1
size: NA
V: TRBV5-6
D: TRBD2

CDR3: CASSKGLGGQPQHF
DNA: TGTGCCAGTAGTAAGGGACTGGGGGGTCAGCCCCAGCATTTT
J: TRBJ1-5
size: NA
V: TRBV19
D: NA

CDR3: CASRPGWKGRDYGYTF
DNA: TGTGCCAGCAGGCCTGGGTGGAAGGGGCGCGACTATGGCTACACCTTC
J: TRBJ1-2
size: NA
V: TRBV7-9
D: NA

CDR3: CASSLFQREGRETQYF
DNA: TGTGCCAGCAGTTTATTCCAGCGGGAGGGCCGGGAGACCCAGTACTTC
J: TRBJ2-5
size: once
V: TRBV28
D: TRBD2

CDR3: CASSQRTSLLEQFF
DNA: TGTGCCAGCAGCCAGAGGACTAGTCTTTTGGAGCAGTTCTTC
J: TRBJ2-1
size: NA
V: TRBV14
D: TRBD2

CDR3: CASSLTGSGGQPQHF
DNA: TGTGCCAGCAGCTTGACAGGAAGTGGCGGACAGCCCCAGCATTTT
J: TRBJ1-5
size: NA
V: TRBV5-6
D: NA

CDR3: CASSFRGGGTEAFF
DNA: TGTGCCAGCAGCTTTAGGGGGGGTGGCACTGAAGCTTTCTTT
J: TRBJ1-1
size: few
V: TRBV5-4
D: NA

CDR3: CASRGTGLLYGYTF
DNA: TGTGCCAGCAGGGGGACAGGGTTATTGTATGGCTACACCTTC
J: TRBJ1-2
size: NA
V: TRBV5-6
D: TRBD1

CDR3: CSARLADSTDTQYF
DNA: TGCAGCGCGCGACTAGCAGATAGCACAGATACGCAGTATTTT
J: TRBJ2-3
size: NA
V: TRBV29-1
D: TRBD2

CDR3: CASSIGGREQFF
DNA: TGTGCCAGTAGTATAGGTGGGAGAGAGCAGTTCTTC
J: TRBJ2-1
size: NA
V: TRBV19
D: NA

CDR3: CASSQDSGWEQYF
DNA: TGCGCCAGCAGCCAAGATTCCGGGTGGGAGCAGTACTTC
J: TRBJ2-7
size: NA
V: TRBV4-1
D: NA

CDR3: CASSQGFTYNSPLHF
DNA: TGTGCCAGCAGTCAGGGATTTACATATAATTCACCCCTCCACTTT
J: TRBJ1-6
size: few
V: TRBV28
D: NA

CDR3: CASTGQTVITDTQYF
DNA: TGTGCCAGCACTGGACAGACTGTCATCACAGATACGCAGTATTTT
J: TRBJ2-3
size: NA
V: TRBV6-1
D: NA

CDR3: CASSSRQGGVTEAFF
DNA: TGTGCCAGCAGCTCCCGACAGGGGGGGGTCACTGAAGCTTTCTTT
J: TRBJ1-1
size: NA
V: TRBV7-9
D: TRBD1

CDR3: CASSDQPQHF
DNA: TGTGCCAGTAGCGATCAGCCCCAGCATTTT
J: TRBJ1-5
size: NA
V: TRBV19
D: NA

CDR3: CASGPLGGAYNEQFF
DNA: TGTGCTAGTGGTCCCCTCGGGGGAGCCTACAATGAGCAGTTCTTC
J: TRBJ2-1
size: NA
V: TRBV12-5
D: NA

CDR3: CASSEPLAGVHTGELFF
DNA: TGTGCCAGCAGTGAACCCCTAGCGGGAGTCCACACCGGGGAGCTGTTTTTT
J: TRBJ2-2
size: NA
V: TRBV2
D: TRBD2

CDR3: CASSQELSISNQPQHF
DNA: TGCGCCAGCAGCCAAGAACTGTCCATTAGCAATCAGCCCCAGCATTTT
J: TRBJ1-5
size: NA
V: TRBV4-3
D: NA

CDR3: CASSLVAGGPVDTQYF
DNA: TGTGCCAGCAGCTTAGTGGCGGGAGGGCCTGTAGATACGCAGTATTTT
J: TRBJ2-3
size: NA
V: TRBV7-2
D: TRBD2

CDR3: CASSFVEKPGELFF
DNA: TGCGCCAGCAGCTTCGTGGAGAAACCCGGGGAGCTGTTTTTT
J: TRBJ2-2
size: NA
V: TRBV5-1
D: NA

CDR3: CSVTGTVSSGANVLTF
DNA: TGCAGCGTAACCGGGACAGTGAGCTCTGGGGCCAACGTCCTGACTTTC
J: TRBJ2-6
size: NA
V: TRBV29-1
D: TRBD1